What follows is one T cell receptor beta chain and its context. Its matching antigen is unknown. V trimming: 3 bases; J trimming: 5 bases; junction bases outside the gene matches: 6. This CDR3 is 14 amino acids long. Germline-derived CDR1 and CDR2 are MNHEY and SMNVEV (reference sequence). This entry comes from a study of T cell responses to AZD1222 COVID-19 vaccine. Findings and limits, study-wide: Repertoires were collected only later (after the peak T cell response had occurred).

Only in-frame clones appear in the TCRdb table, and some are missing; sequencing was by immunoSEQ multiplex PCR. The sample records 90,000 to 120,000 clones, 70% to 90% being singletons. The V call is TRBV27, the J call TRBJ1-2, with TRBD1 identical over 7 bases. The sequenced sample was peripheral blood, obtained on day 0 of AZD1222 vaccination. The sequence was obtained from an adult in good health. CDR3 sequence: CASSFEGAGYGYTF. The CDR3 DNA is TGTGCCAGCAGTTTCGAGGGGGCTGGATATGGCTACACCTTC.